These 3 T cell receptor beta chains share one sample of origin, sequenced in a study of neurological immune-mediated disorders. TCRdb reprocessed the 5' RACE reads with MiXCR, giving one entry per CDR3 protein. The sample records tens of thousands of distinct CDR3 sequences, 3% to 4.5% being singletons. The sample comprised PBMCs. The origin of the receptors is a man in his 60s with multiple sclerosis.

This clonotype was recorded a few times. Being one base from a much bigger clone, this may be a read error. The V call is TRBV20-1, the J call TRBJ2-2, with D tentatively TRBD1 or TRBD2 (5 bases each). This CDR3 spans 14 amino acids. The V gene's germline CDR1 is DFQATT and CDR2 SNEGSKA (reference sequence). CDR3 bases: TGCAGTGCTAACCGGGGACGGAACACCGGGGCGCTGTTTTTT. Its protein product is CSANRGRNTGALFF.

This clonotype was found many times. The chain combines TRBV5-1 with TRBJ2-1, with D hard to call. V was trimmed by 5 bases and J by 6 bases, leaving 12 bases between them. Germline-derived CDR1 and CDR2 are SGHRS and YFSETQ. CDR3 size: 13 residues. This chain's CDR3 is CASRVGFSNEQFF. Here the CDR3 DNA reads TGCGCCAGCAGGGTAGGGTTTTCCAATGAGCAGTTCTTC.

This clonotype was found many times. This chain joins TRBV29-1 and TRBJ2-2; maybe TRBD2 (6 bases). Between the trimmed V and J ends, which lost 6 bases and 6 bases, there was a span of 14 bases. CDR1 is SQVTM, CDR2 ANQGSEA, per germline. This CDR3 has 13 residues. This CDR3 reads CSVGGSVPGELFF. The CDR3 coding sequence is TGCAGCGTGGGGGGTTCGGTTCCCGGGGAGCTGTTTTTT.